Sequencing of this TCR beta chain was carried out in a study of patients and donors after allogeneic stem cell transplantation. The length of the CDR3 is 16 residues. CDR1 and CDR2 from the germline V gene are SGHVS and FNYEAQ. With 4 bases removed from V and 6 bases from J, the gap between germline ends came to 21 bases. Each CDR3 protein is one row after TCRdb ran MiXCR on the RT-PCR reads. In the table there are roughly 140,000 distinct CDR3 sequences, 30% to 45% of which are singletons. The chain is built from TRBV7-6 and TRBJ1-1; D may be TRBD1 (5 bases). The source material was blood, either unsorted or a sorted T cell fraction (not recorded which). This TCR was recovered from a human donor who was either an allogeneic HSCT recipient or a stem cell or donor lymphocyte infusion donor (not recorded which). It is not recorded whose cells these are; they may come from a transplant donor. CDR3 residues: CASSSPAAGPGAEAFF. Here the CDR3 DNA reads TGTGCCAGCAGCTCTCCCGCGGCCGGACCGGGGGCTGAAGCTTTCTTT.